This T cell receptor (beta chain) comes out of a study of T cell responses to AZD1222 COVID-19 vaccine. Notes on the study in general: Regions 160-218 and 743-854 held dominance among vaccine-associated CD4 TCRs, which spanned spike. Possibly, clonal diversity was underestimated; donors were largely white British and included more females.

The CDR3 has 15 residues. From germline, CDR1 is SGHTS and CDR2 YDEGEE. V lost 4 bases and J lost 6, with 19 bases in between. As concerns this clone: Its target is unknown.

Repertoires were generated with immunoSEQ multiplex PCR, while TCRdb's copy carries only in-frame clones and drops some. Here the sample spans about 150,000 clones, around nine tenths being singletons. The material was peripheral blood, obtained 28 days after the second AZD1222 dose. V and J are TRBV5-8 and TRBJ1-2; a possible D gene is TRBD1 (5 bases). This sequence originates from an adult who received the AZD1222 COVID-19 vaccine. This CDR3 is CASSPTGAGFHGYTF. The CDR3 DNA follows: TGTGCCAGCAGCCCCACGGGCGCAGGGTTTCATGGCTACACCTTC. Full variable domain (missing parts from reference TRBV5-8 and TRBJ1-2): EAGVTQSPTHLIKTRGQQATLRCSPISGHTSVYWYQQALGLGLQFLLWYDEGEERNRGNFPPRFSGRQFPNYSSELNVNALELEDSALYLCASSPTGAGFHGYTFGSGTRLTVV.